The 9 T cell receptor beta chains below were found in one sample sequenced in a study of CD8+CD57+ T cells in acquired aplastic anemia. Genomic DNA provided the template from which TCR beta VDJ and CDR3 profiles were obtained. TCRdb reprocessed the reads via MiXCR and lists one record per CDR3 protein. The sample has around 200,000 distinct CDR3 sequences, roughly 57% seen once. The sample consisted of sorted CD4+, CD8+, or CD8+CD57+ T cells (not recorded which) from PBMCs. The receptors were gathered from a human donor in good health.

This chain uses TRBV29-1 with TRBJ2-7, with D possibly matching TRBD2 (5 bases). Germline-derived CDR1 and CDR2 are SQVTM and ANQGSEA. This CDR3 spans 12 amino acids. Deletions cut 8 bases from V and 2 bases from J, with 13 bases between. This chain's CDR3 is CSTRTGTYEQYF. DNA of the CDR3: TGCAGCACTAGAACCGGGACCTACGAGCAGTACTTC.

The chain joins TRBV9 to TRBJ2-7, with TRBD2 matching over 10 bases. This CDR3 contains 15 residues. V was pared by 4 bases and J by 3 bases, with 7 bases of the junction left unmatched. From germline, CDR1 is SGDLS and CDR2 YYNGEE. The CDR3 DNA sequence: TGTGCCAGCAGCTTAGAAACTAGCGGGATCTACGAGCAGTACTTC. Residues: CASSLETSGIYEQYF. Filled out from reference TRBV9 and TRBJ2-7, the complete variable domain reads DSGVTQTPKHLITATGQRVTLRCSPRSGDLSVYWYQQSLDQGLQFLIQYYNGEERAKGNILERFSAQQFPDLHSELNLSSLELGDSALYFCASSLETSGIYEQYFGPGTRLTVT.

The chain has TRBV12-3 or TRBV12-4 and TRBJ1-6; 7 bases are shared with TRBD1. Unmatched junction bases numbered 6, after V lost 6 bases and J lost 7 bases. This CDR3 has 14 residues. The CDR3 loop is CASSSRTGNSPLHF. The CDR3 nucleotides read TGTGCCAGCAGCTCTCGGACAGGAAATTCACCCCTCCACTTT.

This chain links TRBV7-9 with TRBJ2-1; D remains unclear. V lost 5 bases and J 0 bases, leaving 11 bases between the germline ends. Germline CDR1 and CDR2: SEHNR and FQNEAQ (reference sequence). The CDR3 sequence is 15 residues long. For the CDR3, the DNA is TGTGCCAGCAGCGCTTACTCGAGCTCCTACAATGAGCAGTTCTTC. The encoded protein is CASSAYSSSYNEQFF. Filled out from reference TRBV7-9 and TRBJ2-1, the complete variable domain reads DTGVSQNPRHKITKRGQNVTFRCDPISEHNRLYWYRQTLGQGPEFLTYFQNEAQLEKSRLLSDRFSAERPKGSFSTLEIQRTEQGDSAMYLCASSAYSSSYNEQFFGPGTRLTVL.

Comments on this clonotype: The junction differs from germline at one of its ends, possibly a read error. The V gene is TRBV5-6, the J gene TRBJ2-6; the D gene is possibly TRBD1 (6 bases). Germline CDR1 is SGHDT and CDR2 is YYEEEE. CDR3 length equals 14 residues. The CDR3 is CASLQGSEANVLTF. CDR3 bases: TGTGCCAGCCTACAGGGCTCTGAGGCCAACGTCCTGACTTTC.

The rearrangement uses TRBV2 and TRBJ2-7; 10 nucleotides match TRBD2. Germline loops: CDR1 SNHLY, CDR2 FYNNEI. The CDR3 loop spans 15 amino acids. V shed 5 bases and J 0 bases; nucleotides not matched to a gene: 4. CDR3 nucleotide sequence: TGTGCCAGCAGTAGTAGCGGGGGGTCCTCCTACGAGCAGTACTTC. Protein product: CASSSSGGSSYEQYF.

There are many counts of this clonotype. The chain employs TRBV13 and TRBJ2-1; TRBD2 aligns across 9 bases. The germline CDR1 and CDR2 sequences are PRHDT and FYEKMQ (reference sequence). V dropped 5 bases and J dropped 3; count of bases not matched to a gene: 8. The CDR3 has 16 residues. The CDR3 DNA reads as TGTGCCAGCAGCGCCCTTAGCGGGGGTATCTACAATGAGCAGTTCTTC. It encodes CASSALSGGIYNEQFF.

Many counts were recorded for this clonotype. This chain joins TRBV4-1 and TRBJ2-1; 8 bases agree with TRBD1. There are 16 residues in the CDR3. Germline loops: CDR1 MGHRA, CDR2 YSYEKL. V was clipped by 2 bases and J by 6 bases; unmatched bases: 9. The CDR3 region has the DNA TGCGCCAGCAGCCAACTTCCGGGACAGGAAGTCAATGAGCAGTTCTTC. Its protein product is CASSQLPGQEVNEQFF.

In DNA form, the CDR3 reads TGCAGTGCTAAACAGGGGGCTCAGGATACGCAGTATTTT. Its protein product is CSAKQGAQDTQYF. The V gene is TRBV20-1, the J gene TRBJ2-3; 9 nucleotides line up with TRBD1. Unmatched junction bases numbered 5, after V lost 4 bases and J lost 6 bases. CDR3 length equals 13 residues. Germline V lookup: CDR1 DFQATT, CDR2 SNEGSKA (reference sequence).